A single sample gave rise to the 26 T cell receptor beta chains below, sequenced in a study of Siglec-9 on CD8 T cells in melanoma. Here immunoSEQ multiplex PCR was the method, and the copy in TCRdb shows in-frame clones only, minus some. The sample includes about 36,000 clones, 80% to 85% of them seen just once. The sequenced sample consisted of Siglec-9- CD8+ T cells sorted from blood. The receptor set was obtained from a human donor in good health.

J is TRBJ2-3 and V is TRBV5-1, with D maybe TRBD1 (5 bases). In germline, CDR1 is SGHRS, CDR2 YFSETQ. The CDR3 has 12 residues. Trimming cost V 0 bases and J 6 bases, with 5 bases left between them. The CDR3: CASSLGQDTQYF. CDR3 bases: TGCGCCAGCAGCTTGGGACAGGATACGCAGTATTTT.

V usage is TRBV6-6 and J usage is TRBJ1-2; possible D gene TRBD1, 6 bases. Trimming took off 6 bases at V and 5 bases at J, with 16 bases between the two ends. This CDR3 has 14 amino acids. CDR1 and CDR2 from the germline V gene are MNHNY and SVGAGI (reference sequence). CDR3 loop: CASSPVGGLYGYTF. The CDR3 DNA reads TGTGCCAGCAGCCCCGTGGGGGGGCTTTATGGCTACACCTTC.

This chain joins TRBV27 and TRBJ1-2, with TRBD1 matching 9 bases. Germline CDR1 MNHEY, CDR2 SMNVEV (reference sequence). J was trimmed by 4 bases and V by 6 bases; bases with no gene match: 6. The CDR3 runs to 14 residues. As DNA, the CDR3 is TGTGCCAGCAGCGAGGGACAGGGCGTCTATGGCTACACCTTC. Translating it yields CASSEGQGVYGYTF.

The CDR3 is CASSPERGSSYNEQFF. The CDR3 nucleotides read TGTGCCAGCAGCCCAGAGCGGGGAAGCTCCTACAATGAGCAGTTCTTC. The rearrangement links TRBV5-6 to TRBJ2-1, with 7 bases matching TRBD2. The CDR3 extends over 16 amino acids. The germline CDR1 and CDR2 sequences are SGHDT and YYEEEE. The trim removed 4 bases at V and 0 bases at J, leaving 7 bases unmatched.

The CDR3 sequence is CASSGVTRQVYTF. The CDR3 region has the DNA TGTGCCAGCAGCGGCGTCACCCGACAAGTATACACCTTC. The chain joins TRBV5-4 to TRBJ1-2, with D hard to call. Trimming cost V 4 bases and J 11 bases, with 18 bases left between them. The CDR3 length is 13 residues. Germline values: CDR1 SGHNT, CDR2 YYREEE (reference sequence).

The chain carries TRBV9 and TRBJ2-3; the D is unclear. The CDR3 sequence is 15 residues long. Germline-derived CDR1 and CDR2 are SGDLS and YYNGEE. Deletions cut 0 bases from V and 0 bases from J, with 8 bases between. The CDR3 DNA sequence: TGTGCCAGCAGCGTAGCTGTAGACAGCACAGATACGCAGTATTTT. Translating gives CASSVAVDSTDTQYF.

The genes are TRBV27 and TRBJ2-7; no definite D call. The CDR3 covers 13 residues. Looked up from germline, CDR1 is MNHEY and CDR2 is SMNVEV (reference sequence). V lost 2 bases to trimming and J lost 4 bases, with 9 bases between them. CDR3 region: CASSLGAGYEQYF. CDR3 in DNA: TGTGCCAGCAGTTTAGGAGCAGGATACGAGCAGTACTTC.

The V and J genes are TRBV2 and TRBJ1-3; no clear D. The CDR3 is 20 residues long. V lost 6 bases to trimming and J lost 1 base, with 28 bases between them. Germline values: CDR1 SNHLY, CDR2 FYNNEI. The CDR3 protein is CASSSDPGIPNPISGNTIYF. CDR3 sequence (DNA): TGTGCCAGCAGCTCCGACCCGGGAATTCCTAATCCGATTTCTGGAAACACCATATATTTT.

This clone has just one count. The chain joins TRBV9 to TRBJ2-1; D possibly corresponds to TRBD2 (6 bases). CDR3 length equals 14 residues. Germline lookup yields CDR1 SGDLS and CDR2 YYNGEE. V was cut by 3 bases and J by 7 bases, with 14 bases left in between. CDR3: CASSGSGDENEQFF. CDR3 in DNA: TGTGCCAGCAGCGGTAGCGGAGACGAAAATGAGCAGTTCTTC.

The rearrangement links TRBV2 to TRBJ2-7; 8 nucleotides match TRBD2. Per the germline V gene, CDR1 is SNHLY and CDR2 is FYNNEI. Losses at the gene ends were 9 bases for V and 5 bases for J; bases not matched to a gene: 12. CDR3 length equals 14 residues. The CDR3 here is CARSREREFHEQYF. The CDR3 DNA follows: TGTGCCAGGTCCCGGGAGCGGGAGTTCCACGAGCAGTACTTC.

CDR3 in DNA: TGTGCCAGCAGTGGTGACACTAGCGCCCGCTGGGAGCAGTACTTC. Translated: CASSGDTSARWEQYF. The chain links TRBV2 to TRBJ2-7, with 7 bases matching TRBD2. Germline trimming cut 4 bases from V and 7 bases from J; bases unmatched to any gene: 13. CDR3 size: 15 residues. Germline V CDR1 and CDR2: SNHLY, FYNNEI.

This clone has a single count. This chain connects TRBV5-1 to TRBJ2-7; D may be TRBD1 or TRBD2 (5 bases each). Trimming stripped 0 bases from V and 4 bases from J, with 8 bases between. CDR3 size: 13 residues. CDR1 is SGHRS, CDR2 YFSETQ, per germline. The CDR3 DNA follows: TGCGCCAGCAGCTTGGACGGGGCGTACGAGCAGTACTTC. It encodes CASSLDGAYEQYF.

This clone was found a few times. The chain employs TRBV4-1 and TRBJ2-1; D is unresolved. V was shortened by 5 bases and J by 6 bases, with 8 bases between the two germline ends. CDR1 is MGHRA and CDR2 is YSYEKL in the germline V gene. CDR3 size: 12 residues. The CDR3 region is CASSEPVNEQFF. DNA for the CDR3: TGCGCCAGCAGCGAACCCGTCAATGAGCAGTTCTTC.

V and J are TRBV4-1 and TRBJ2-1; D may be TRBD2 (7 bases). The CDR3 sequence is 15 residues long. Germline assignment: CDR1 MGHRA and CDR2 YSYEKL. The ends were cut back, 8 bases at V and 3 bases at J, with 17 bases in the middle. CDR3 region: CASSLGGGLYNEQFF. In DNA form, the CDR3 reads TGCGCCAGCTCCCTTGGCGGGGGCCTCTACAATGAGCAGTTCTTC.

The chain employs TRBV4-1 and TRBJ2-7; 8 positions match TRBD2. From germline, CDR1 is MGHRA and CDR2 YSYEKL. Unmatched junction bases numbered 9, after V lost 2 bases and J lost 3 bases. CDR3 length: 16 amino acids. This CDR3 reads CASSQFGAGGGYEQYF. The CDR3 DNA reads as TGCGCCAGCAGCCAATTCGGGGCCGGGGGGGGCTACGAGCAGTACTTC.

V gene TRBV6-1 combines with J gene TRBJ1-2; D uncertain. With 1 base removed from V and 4 bases from J, the gap between germline ends came to 7 bases. In germline, CDR1 is MNHNS, CDR2 SASEGT. The CDR3 loop spans 13 amino acids. The chain's CDR3 is CASSEGAGYGYTF. In DNA, the CDR3 is TGTGCCAGCAGTGAAGGGGCAGGCTATGGCTACACCTTC.

The chain joins TRBV6-4 to TRBJ2-1; weak D call: TRBD2 (6 bases). The CDR3 is made up of 16 amino acids. V lost 0 bases to trimming and J lost 8 bases, with 17 bases between them. Germline assignment: CDR1 MRHNA and CDR2 SNTAGT. CDR3 DNA: TGTGCCAGCAGTGACTCCAGGAGGGCTTTTGTGGATGAGCAGTTCTTC. It codes for CASSDSRRAFVDEQFF.

This chain uses TRBV27 with TRBJ2-7, with TRBD2 identical over 8 bases. The CDR3 spans 16 residues. V gave up 4 bases and J gave up 0 bases; unmatched junction bases: 8. Germline V lookup: CDR1 MNHEY, CDR2 SMNVEV (reference sequence). DNA for the CDR3: TGTGCCAGCAGTTCCCTAGCGGGTTCTAGCTCCTACGAGCAGTACTTC. It translates to CASSSLAGSSSYEQYF.

Only one count was recorded for this clone. J is TRBJ2-7 and V is TRBV27; D is perhaps TRBD1 or TRBD2 (5 bases each). V was shortened by 3 bases and J by 2 bases, with 17 bases between the two germline ends. This CDR3 contains 16 residues. Germline CDR1 is MNHEY and CDR2 is SMNVEV (reference sequence). The CDR3 bases are TGTGCCAGCAGTTTTTTGGGGACCGGGGTCACCTACGAGCAGTACTTC. Its protein product is CASSFLGTGVTYEQYF.

This chain links TRBV30 with TRBJ2-1, with a possible D match to TRBD2 (6 bases). V lost 0 bases and J 2 bases, leaving 11 bases between the germline ends. Germline assignment: CDR1 GTSNPN and CDR2 SVGIG (reference sequence). This CDR3 is built from 15 residues. CDR3 protein: CAWSVGDLPYNEQFF. CDR3 bases: TGTGCCTGGAGTGTCGGGGACTTGCCCTACAATGAGCAGTTCTTC. The variable domain in full, completed from reference TRBV30 and TRBJ2-1, reads SQTIHQWPATLVQPVGSPLSLECTVEGTSNPNLYWYRQAAGRGLQLLFYSVGIGQISSEVPQNLSASRPQDRQFILSSKKLLLSDSGFYLCAWSVGDLPYNEQFFGPGTRLTVL.

The chain links TRBV5-8 to TRBJ1-1; 11 bases line up with TRBD1. The CDR3 covers 17 residues. Germline CDR1 SGHTS, CDR2 YDEGEE. V trimming: 2 bases; J trimming: 1 base; junction bases outside the gene matches: 7. CDR3 nucleotides: TGTGCCAGCAGCTTCCGGGACAGGGGGTATTGGAACACTGAAGCTTTCTTT. Translation: CASSFRDRGYWNTEAFF.

The rearrangement uses TRBV27 and TRBJ1-5; possibly TRBD1 for D (6 bases). V was shortened by 5 bases and J by 6 bases, with 11 bases between the two germline ends. There are 13 residues in the CDR3. Per germline, CDR1 MNHEY and CDR2 SMNVEV (reference sequence). CDR3 DNA sequence: TGTGCCAGCAGTCAGGGGCCCGGTCAGCCCCAGCATTTT. This gives the protein CASSQGPGQPQHF.

The table lists this clone with a count of one. This chain uses TRBV6-5 with TRBJ2-2; maybe TRBD2 (6 bases). Germline assignment: CDR1 MNHEY and CDR2 SVGAGI. V shed 7 bases and J shed 6 bases, with 12 bases lying between them. The CDR3 runs 13 residues. CDR3 DNA sequence: TGTGCCAGCATTGGAGGGGACGCCGGGGAGCTGTTTTTT. This codes for CASIGGDAGELFF.

The chain has TRBV5-6 and TRBJ2-1; tentatively, D is TRBD2 (6 bases). This CDR3 has 14 residues. V was clipped by 4 bases and J by 8 bases, with 16 bases between them. Germline assignment: CDR1 SGHDT and CDR2 YYEEEE. This CDR3 is CASSGGTPWHEQFF. The CDR3 bases are TGTGCCAGCAGCGGAGGGACCCCCTGGCATGAGCAGTTCTTC.

V is TRBV7-6 and J is TRBJ2-3, with D tentatively TRBD2 (6 bases). This CDR3 is 15 amino acids long. V lost 3 bases and J 0 bases, leaving 10 bases between the germline ends. Germline V lookup: CDR1 SGHVS, CDR2 FNYEAQ. CDR3 amino acids: CASSLTRESTDTQYF. The CDR3 DNA sequence: TGTGCCAGCAGCTTGACTAGGGAGAGCACAGATACGCAGTATTTT.

This chain links TRBV19 with TRBJ1-5, with unresolved D. The length of the CDR3 is 14 residues. Germline values: CDR1 LNHDA, CDR2 SQIVND (reference sequence). V lost 8 bases and J 3 bases, leaving 14 bases between the germline ends. The CDR3, as DNA: TGTGCCAGTTTGGATAGGACCTCCAATCAGCCCCAGCATTTT. This translates into CASLDRTSNQPQHF.